A selection of T cell receptor beta chains follows, all from one sample in a study of T cell clonotyping in hematopoietic cell transplantation. The assay was immunoSEQ multiplex PCR, and TCRdb's table has in-frame clones only and misses some. This table holds 15,000 or so clones, about 98% found once. The sequencing used peripheral blood mononuclear cells, collected 30 days after allogeneic stem cell transplant. These receptors were taken from a female patient between 50 and 60 years old who had an allogeneic stem cell transplant from an unrelated donor, so T cells may come from the graft donor. Some clones in this sample may be carry-over from other donors' samples. CDR3s include the opening cysteine and the closing phenylalanine or tryptophan. A D gene is named only where the DNA matches it firmly. Size tells how often a clone was seen (once, few, many) or the class of an expanded clone, and some rows leave it out.

D | length | size | J | V | CDR3 | DNA
NA | 13 | NA | TRBJ1-2 | TRBV30 | CAWSDGLLYGYTF | TGTGCCTGGAGCGACGGACTGCTCTATGGCTACACCTTC
NA | 15 | NA | TRBJ1-1 | TRBV9 | CASSVGVDRNTEAFF | TGTGCCAGCAGCGTGGGGGTCGACAGGAACACTGAAGCTTTCTTT
NA | 15 | once | TRBJ2-2 | TRBV19 | CASSINPRSSGELFF | TGTGCCAGTAGTATAAATCCTAGATCGTCCGGGGAGCTGTTTTTT
NA | 16 | NA | TRBJ1-3 | TRBV19 | CASTPRGTASGNTIYF | TGTGCCAGTACCCCAAGGGGGACTGCGTCTGGAAACACCATATATTTT
NA | 14 | few | TRBJ1-1 | TRBV5-1 | CASSPGDLNTEAFF | TGCGCCAGCAGCCCTGGAGACCTTAACACTGAAGCTTTCTTT
NA | 14 | NA | TRBJ1-1 | TRBV5-8 | CASSLGQVNTEAFF | TGTGCCAGCAGCTTGGGACAAGTGAACACTGAAGCTTTCTTT
TRBD1 | 15 | NA | TRBJ1-1 | TRBV19 | CASSIVRGRNTEAFF | TGTGCCAGTAGTATAGTCAGGGGGCGGAACACTGAAGCTTTCTTT
NA | 13 | NA | TRBJ2-2 | TRBV7-9 | CASSFSNAGELFF | TGTGCCAGCAGCTTTAGCAACGCCGGGGAGCTGTTTTTT
NA | 14 | once | TRBJ1-6 | TRBV6-1 | CASRTRTANSPLHF | TGTGCCAGCAGGACCCGGACAGCCAATTCACCCCTCCACTTT
NA | 17 | NA | TRBJ1-5 | TRBV4-1 | CASSQGAGAEGNQPQHF | TGCGCCAGCAGCCAAGGGGCAGGGGCCGAGGGCAATCAGCCCCAGCATTTT
NA | 13 | NA | TRBJ2-6 | TRBV30 | CAWSSAGANVLTF | TGTGCCTGGAGTTCTGCTGGGGCCAACGTCCTGACTTTC
NA | 17 | NA | TRBJ1-6 | TRBV19 | CASSRSDSNKGGSPLHF | TGTGCCAGTAGTAGGTCCGATTCCAACAAGGGTGGATCACCCCTCCACTTT
NA | 12 | NA | TRBJ1-2 | TRBV29-1 | CSSPTGPYGYTF | TGCAGCTCACCGACAGGTCCCTATGGCTACACCTTC
NA | 14 | NA | TRBJ1-1 | TRBV29-1 | CSVEVRGQNTEAFF | TGCAGCGTTGAGGTCCGGGGACAGAACACTGAAGCTTTCTTT
NA | 14 | NA | TRBJ2-3 | TRBV7-2 | CASSFEGMTDTQYF | TGTGCCAGCAGCTTTGAGGGGATGACAGATACGCAGTATTTT
NA | 15 | NA | TRBJ1-6 | TRBV2 | CASSGTSRRDSPLHF | TGTGCCAGCAGCGGGACATCCAGGCGGGATTCACCCCTCCACTTT
TRBD2 | 14 | NA | TRBJ2-3 | TRBV11-2 | CASSSSGGADTQYF | TGTGCCAGCAGCAGTAGCGGGGGCGCAGATACGCAGTATTTT
NA | 13 | NA | TRBJ2-7 | TRBV30 | CAWRGTGPYEQYF | TGTGCCTGGAGAGGCACAGGGCCCTACGAGCAGTACTTC
NA | 12 | NA | TRBJ2-2 | TRBV9 | CASSSRTGELFF | TGTGCCAGCAGTAGCAGGACCGGGGAGCTGTTTTTT
NA | 14 | NA | TRBJ1-1 | TRBV7-9 | CASSTQGSHTEAFF | TGTGCCAGCAGCACACAAGGGTCTCACACTGAAGCTTTCTTT
NA | 13 | NA | TRBJ2-5 | TRBV30 | CACRGVGPETQYF | TGTGCCTGCCGTGGGGTGGGGCCAGAGACCCAGTACTTC
TRBD1 | 14 | NA | TRBJ1-1 | TRBV11-2 | CASSLTGMNTEAFF | TGTGCCAGCAGCTTGACAGGGATGAACACTGAAGCTTTCTTT
NA | 14 | NA | TRBJ2-5 | TRBV7-2 | CASTPGRLQETQYF | TGTGCCAGCACCCCTGGACGCCTCCAAGAGACCCAGTACTTC
NA | 15 | NA | TRBJ1-1 | TRBV11-2 | CASSFQAGSNTEAFF | TGTGCCAGCAGCTTCCAAGCGGGGAGTAACACTGAAGCTTTCTTT
NA | 14 | NA | TRBJ2-7 | TRBV5-1 | CASSLGGGSYEQYF | TGCGCCAGCAGCTTGGGTGGGGGTTCCTACGAGCAGTACTTC
NA | 14 | NA | TRBJ1-5 | TRBV6-1 | CASSDGEGYQPQHF | TGTGCCAGCAGTGATGGGGAGGGCTATCAGCCCCAGCATTTT
NA | 15 | NA | TRBJ2-3 | TRBV11-3 | CASSFSVPNLDTQYF | TGTGCCAGCAGCTTCTCGGTCCCTAATCTAGATACGCAGTATTTT
NA | 14 | NA | TRBJ2-2 | TRBV30 | CAWSRGAGTGELFF | TGTGCCTGGAGTCGGGGGGCCGGCACCGGGGAGCTGTTTTTT
NA | 12 | NA | TRBJ2-5 | TRBV7-8 | CASSFSGETQYF | TGTGCCAGCAGTTTCTCGGGAGAGACCCAGTACTTC
TRBD1 | 14 | NA | TRBJ1-6 | TRBV6-5 | CASTRQGARVPLHF | TGTGCCAGCACTAGACAGGGGGCGCGGGTACCCCTCCACTTT
TRBD2 | 13 | NA | TRBJ2-7 | TRBV29-1 | CSGLAGSPMEQYF | TGCAGCGGTCTAGCGGGGAGTCCCATGGAGCAGTACTTC
TRBD2 | 16 | NA | TRBJ2-5 | TRBV11-2 | CASSLAGGGAWETQYF | TGTGCCAGCAGCTTAGCCGGCGGGGGGGCCTGGGAGACCCAGTACTTC
NA | 13 | NA | TRBJ1-2 | TRBV30 | CAWSLRGVTGYTF | TGTGCCTGGAGTCTTAGGGGAGTAACGGGCTACACCTTC
TRBD1 | 13 | NA | TRBJ1-6 | TRBV6-5 | CASSARQGATLHF | TGTGCCAGCAGTGCTCGACAGGGGGCCACCCTCCACTTT
NA | 14 | NA | TRBJ2-2 | TRBV19 | CASRGQLNTGELFF | TGTGCCAGTAGAGGACAGTTGAACACCGGGGAGCTGTTTTTT
TRBD2 | 15 | once | TRBJ2-1 | TRBV2 | CASRTLAGSSNEQFF | TGTGCCAGCAGGACTCTAGCGGGGAGTTCCAATGAGCAGTTCTTC
NA | 15 | NA | TRBJ2-2 | TRBV30 | CAWSVGVRDTGELFF | TGTGCCTGGAGTGTAGGGGTTCGGGACACCGGGGAGCTGTTTTTT
NA | 14 | NA | TRBJ1-1 | TRBV5-5 | CASSRTGTYPEAFF | TGTGCCAGCAGCAGAACCGGGACCTACCCTGAAGCTTTCTTT
NA | 17 | NA | TRBJ1-1 | TRBV14 | CASSQSGGFTGSTEAFF | TGTGCCAGCAGCCAAAGTGGTGGATTCACAGGGAGCACTGAAGCTTTCTTT
TRBD2 | 13 | NA | TRBJ2-7 | TRBV6-5 | CASREAATYEQYF | TGTGCCAGCCGGGAGGCGGCCACCTACGAGCAGTACTTC
TRBD1 | 13 | NA | TRBJ1-1 | TRBV29-1 | CSVVNRGTTEAFF | TGCAGCGTTGTGAACAGGGGAACTACTGAAGCTTTCTTT
NA | 13 | NA | TRBJ1-1 | TRBV2 | CASSERVGDAAFF | TGTGCCAGCAGTGAAAGAGTGGGGGACGCGGCTTTCTTT
NA | 17 | NA | TRBJ2-7 | TRBV7-6 | CASSPNGVVGFGYEQYF | TGTGCCAGCAGCCCCAACGGGGTGGTGGGGTTCGGCTACGAGCAGTACTTC
TRBD2 | 15 | once | TRBJ2-3 | TRBV9 | CASSVGLAGTDTQYF | TGTGCCAGCAGCGTCGGACTAGCGGGCACAGATACGCAGTATTTT
NA | 13 | NA | TRBJ2-2 | TRBV6-6 | CASSFRLVGELFF | TGTGCCAGCAGTTTTCGACTTGTCGGGGAGCTGTTTTTT
TRBD1 | 17 | NA | TRBJ1-5 | TRBV30 | CAWSLRAGGGLNQPQHF | TGTGCCTGGAGTCTGCGGGCAGGGGGTGGACTGAATCAGCCCCAGCATTTT